The T cell receptor beta chain described here comes from a study of cytomegalovirus exposure and HLA in healthy donors. On the study more broadly: Out of 180 million or so T cells, an earlier analysis found about 100 million unique TCR beta sequences in total. Broader study findings: It was likely that a cluster of highly shared sequence variants was a sequencing artifact. Being productive about 87% or about 30% of the time was typical of most TCR beta V segments in an earlier analysis. Across donors, presence/absence analyses took sequencing depth to be roughly uniform.

PCR employed 60 Vbeta and 13 Jbeta primers. Clones were read by immunoSEQ multiplex PCR, and TCRdb kept only the in-frame ones, dropping some. The sample comprises some 60,000 clones, approximately 75% of which are singletons, and around 5% rests with the top ten. Concerning this clone itself: Its target is unknown.

CDR1 and CDR2 (germline): LNHDA, SQIVND (reference sequence). The CDR3 covers 14 residues. Deletions cut 3 bases from V and 0 bases from J, with 9 bases between. The chain uses TRBV19 and TRBJ2-7, with D unclear. The sequencing sample was made of PBMCs. The clonotype originates from a woman under 40 in good health and CMV-seronegative. CDR3 amino acids: CASSIPGLSYEQYF. In DNA, the CDR3 is TGTGCCAGTAGTATTCCTGGGCTCTCCTACGAGCAGTACTTC.